This is a list of T cell receptor beta chains from one sample in a study of blood T cell repertoires in COVID-19. Sequencing was performed with immunoSEQ multiplex PCR; in TCRdb, only in-frame clones are kept and a portion is missing. Of 65,000 to 75,000 clones in the sample, about 81% were seen once. Sequenced input: peripheral blood. These receptors all come from an elderly man with acute or convalescent COVID-19. CDR3s include the opening cysteine and the closing phenylalanine or tryptophan. A D gene is named only where the DNA matches it firmly. Clone size appears in some rows only: once, few, many, or a class for an expanded clone.

CASSPDRNQPQHF	TGTGCCAGCTCACCGGACAGGAATCAGCCCCAGCATTTT	TRBD1	TRBV18	TRBJ1-5	NA
CASSPKRFSTSYEQYF	TGTGCCAGCTCACCAAAACGATTCTCTACCTCCTACGAGCAGTACTTC	NA	TRBV18	TRBJ2-7	NA
CASSSWTGSSYNEQFF	TGTGCCAGCAGCTCCTGGACAGGGAGCTCCTACAATGAGCAGTTCTTC	TRBD1	TRBV7-9	TRBJ2-1	few
CASSILTANTGELFF	TGTGCCAGTAGTATATTGACAGCGAACACCGGGGAGCTGTTTTTT	NA	TRBV19	TRBJ2-2	NA
CASSLEPHRGRNEQYF	TGTGCCAGCAGCTTAGAACCCCACAGGGGGCGTAACGAGCAGTACTTC	TRBD1	TRBV7-2	TRBJ2-7	NA
CASLLGRNYNEQFF	TGTGCCAGCCTCTTAGGGAGAAACTACAATGAGCAGTTCTTC	NA	TRBV7-9	TRBJ2-1	NA
CAISESSGQVIKTQYF	TGTGCCATCAGTGAATCGTCAGGACAGGTCATAAAGACCCAGTACTTC	TRBD1	TRBV10-3	TRBJ2-5	NA
CASRSERGTEAFF	TGTGCCAGCAGGAGTGAGAGAGGCACTGAAGCTTTCTTT	NA	TRBV27	TRBJ1-1	few
CASSFLLAGVETQYF	TGTGCCAGCAGCTTCCTACTAGCGGGGGTAGAGACCCAGTACTTC	TRBD2	TRBV7-9	TRBJ2-5	once
CSVDTSWDSNEAFF	TGCAGCGTTGATACTTCCTGGGACAGTAACGAAGCTTTCTTT	TRBD1	TRBV29-1	TRBJ1-1	NA
CASSLGTSGFDEQFF	TGTGCCAGCAGTTTAGGCACTAGCGGTTTCGATGAGCAGTTCTTC	TRBD2	TRBV27	TRBJ2-1	NA
CASSWTSGGLTYEQYF	TGTGCCAGCAGCTGGACTAGCGGGGGCTTAACCTACGAGCAGTACTTC	TRBD2	TRBV7-8	TRBJ2-7	few
CATRTGTERLYSNQPQHF	TGTGCCACTCGAACGGGGACAGAAAGACTTTATAGCAATCAGCCCCAGCATTTT	TRBD1	TRBV19	TRBJ1-5	NA
CASSQGANPLYEQYF	TGCGCCAGCAGCCAAGGGGCAAATCCCCTCTACGAGCAGTACTTC	NA	TRBV4-3	TRBJ2-7	NA
CARGLAGATYNEQFF	TGTGCCAGAGGACTAGCGGGGGCGACCTACAATGAGCAGTTCTTC	TRBD2	TRBV2	TRBJ2-1	once
CATSDTGQPNEKLFF	TGTGCCACCAGTGATACGGGACAACCAAATGAAAAACTGTTTTTT	NA	TRBV24-1	TRBJ1-4	once
CASRLGTGGLNTEAFF	TGTGCCAGCAGACTAGGGACAGGGGGCCTGAACACTGAAGCTTTCTTT	TRBD1	TRBV28	TRBJ1-1	NA
CASSKGQRNTEAFF	TGTGCCAGCAGCAAGGGGCAGAGGAACACTGAAGCTTTCTTT	NA	TRBV21-1	TRBJ1-1	NA
CASSFPLANTQYF	TGTGCCAGCAGTTTTCCACTAGCAAATACGCAGTATTTT	NA	TRBV12-3/TRBV12-4	TRBJ2-3	NA
CASSDSVGRETQYF	TGTGCCAGCAGTGACTCAGTCGGGAGAGAGACCCAGTACTTC	NA	TRBV6-4	TRBJ2-5	NA
CATSRDRDRRTGELFF	TGTGCCACCAGCAGAGATCGGGACAGGCGCACCGGGGAGCTGTTTTTT	TRBD1	TRBV15	TRBJ2-2	NA
CASSLWPDLHF	TGTGCCAGCAGTTTATGGCCTGACCTCCACTTT	NA	TRBV12-3/TRBV12-4	TRBJ1-6	NA
CATSDGGATGELFF	TGTGCCACCAGTGATGGGGGGGCCACCGGGGAGCTGTTTTTT	NA	TRBV24-1	TRBJ2-2	NA
CASSFIAGNYNEQFF	TGTGCCAGCAGTTTTATAGCGGGAAACTACAATGAGCAGTTCTTC	TRBD2	TRBV28	TRBJ2-1	NA
CASSVDRSSYNEQFF	TGTGCCAGCAGCGTAGATAGGAGCTCCTACAATGAGCAGTTCTTC	NA	TRBV9	TRBJ2-1	NA
CASSPTGSRSPLHF	TGTGCCAGCAGCCCGACAGGGTCTCGGTCACCCCTCCACTTT	TRBD1	TRBV4-2	TRBJ1-6	many
CASSPDRSALYGYTF	TGTGCCAGCAGTCCCGACAGGTCCGCCCTCTATGGCTACACCTTC	NA	TRBV27	TRBJ1-2	NA
CASKPGQGNTEAFF	TGTGCCAGCAAACCCGGACAGGGGAACACTGAAGCTTTCTTT	TRBD1	TRBV6-4	TRBJ1-1	NA
CASSRVDGGIPETQYF	TGCGCCAGCAGTAGAGTGGACGGGGGGATTCCAGAGACCCAGTACTTC	TRBD2	TRBV5-1	TRBJ2-5	NA
CASSIMTTSGNTIYF	TGTGCCAGCAGCATCATGACAACCTCTGGAAACACCATATATTTT	NA	TRBV7-9	TRBJ1-3	NA
CASSQAPLSWKGQETQYF	TGTGCCAGCAGCCAAGCCCCTCTCTCTTGGAAGGGGCAAGAGACCCAGTACTTC	NA	TRBV3-1/TRBV3-2	TRBJ2-5	NA
CASSLAPGSGGLNEQFF	TGTGCCAGCAGCTTGGCCCCGGGTAGCGGGGGCCTCAATGAGCAGTTCTTC	TRBD2	TRBV5-4	TRBJ2-1	NA
CASSPPGQGARSPLHF	TGTGCCAGTAGTCCCCCGGGACAGGGGGCGCGATCACCCCTCCACTTT	TRBD1	TRBV19	TRBJ1-6	NA
CASSPYLDSREAFF	TGTGCCAGCAGCCCTTATCTCGACAGTAGAGAAGCTTTCTTT	NA	TRBV28	TRBJ1-1	NA
CATSRGPDIGHNEQFF	TGTGCCACCAGCAGAGGGCCGGACATTGGACACAATGAGCAGTTCTTC	NA	TRBV15	TRBJ2-1	NA
CASSEKGLVGPEEQFF	TGTGCCAGCAGCGAGAAGGGACTAGTCGGCCCAGAAGAGCAGTTCTTC	TRBD2	TRBV5-6	TRBJ2-1	NA
CATSDLGSTNTGELFF	TGTGCCACCAGTGATTTGGGCAGTACCAACACCGGGGAGCTGTTTTTT	NA	TRBV24-1	TRBJ2-2	few
CASRAAAVNSPLHF	TGTGCCAGCCGCGCCGCGGCAGTCAATTCACCCCTCCACTTT	NA	TRBV7-8	TRBJ1-6	NA
CASSLPRDRIAPNYGYTF	TGTGCCAGCAGCTTACCCCGGGACAGGATTGCCCCTAACTATGGCTACACCTTC	TRBD1	TRBV7-2	TRBJ1-2	NA
CATITGGSYEQYF	TGTGCCACCATTACAGGGGGCTCCTACGAGCAGTACTTC	TRBD1	TRBV24-1	TRBJ2-7	NA
CASSGLAGVRNEQYF	TGTGCCAGCAGCGGTCTAGCGGGAGTTAGGAACGAGCAGTACTTC	TRBD2	TRBV11-2	TRBJ2-7	NA
CASSTGGDIYGYTF	TGTGCCAGCAGTACAGGGGGCGATATCTATGGCTACACCTTC	TRBD1	TRBV28	TRBJ1-2	NA
CASSVTAVLQSTDTQYF	TGTGCCAGCAGTGTGACAGCCGTACTCCAATCCACAGATACGCAGTATTTT	NA	TRBV28	TRBJ2-3	NA
CASFATGQGSYEQYF	TGTGCCAGCTTCGCCACGGGACAGGGGTCCTACGAGCAGTACTTC	TRBD1	TRBV28	TRBJ2-7	once
CASRGLGTDTQYF	TGCGCCAGCAGGGGACTCGGCACAGATACGCAGTATTTT	NA	TRBV10-1	TRBJ2-3	NA
CASSASGIQETQYF	TGCGCCAGCAGCGCGTCAGGGATTCAAGAGACCCAGTACTTC	NA	TRBV5-1	TRBJ2-5	NA
CASSLGASTDTQYF	TGTGCCAGCAGCTTGGGAGCTAGCACAGATACGCAGTATTTT	NA	TRBV7-3	TRBJ2-3	NA
CASSLLGGPLRPDTQYF	TGTGCCAGCAGCTTACTCGGGGGGCCTCTTAGGCCAGATACGCAGTATTTT	NA	TRBV7-2	TRBJ2-3	NA
CASSLNRDNEQFF	TGTGCCAGCAGCTTAAACAGGGACAATGAGCAGTTCTTC	NA	TRBV7-2	TRBJ2-1	NA
CASRYRDSYDSYNEQFF	TGCGCCAGCAGATACCGGGACAGCTACGACTCCTACAATGAGCAGTTCTTC	TRBD1	TRBV5-1	TRBJ2-1	once
CAAGRGAGNTIYF	TGTGCTGCCGGGCGGGGAGCTGGAAACACCATATATTTT	NA	TRBV6-5	TRBJ1-3	few
CASSPFGSGEPDTQYF	TGTGCCAGCAGTCCCTTCGGGAGCGGGGAGCCAGATACGCAGTATTTT	TRBD2	TRBV28	TRBJ2-3	NA
CASSPDGRAGELFF	TGTGCCAGCAGTCCAGATGGGCGGGCCGGGGAGCTGTTTTTT	NA	TRBV3-1/TRBV3-2	TRBJ2-2	NA
CASSPTSRDTAGIQYF	TGTGCCAGCAGCCCGACGTCCCGGGACACGGCCGGCATTCAGTACTTC	NA	TRBV11-1	TRBJ2-4	NA
CASSVRQGNTEAFF	TGCGCCAGCAGTGTCAGACAGGGGAACACTGAAGCTTTCTTT	TRBD1	TRBV5-1	TRBJ1-1	NA
CSVEAPNQPQHF	TGCAGCGTTGAAGCTCCCAATCAGCCCCAGCATTTT	NA	TRBV29-1	TRBJ1-5	NA